Listed below are T cell receptor beta chains from one sample, sequenced in a study of cytomegalovirus exposure and HLA in healthy donors. Clones were read by immunoSEQ multiplex PCR, and TCRdb kept only the in-frame ones, dropping some. The table includes about 180,000 clones, about 80% detected once. The sequenced sample consisted of PBMCs. Source of these receptors: a woman under 40 in good health and CMV-seronegative. CDR3s include the opening cysteine and the closing phenylalanine or tryptophan. D genes are given only for firm matches. Clone size appears in some rows only: once, few, many, or a class for an expanded clone.

v_gene	abundance	j_gene	d_gene	CDR3aa	CDR3nt
TRBV28	-	TRBJ2-7	-	CASTTWGRGYEQYF	TGTGCCAGCACGACTTGGGGCAGGGGCTACGAGCAGTACTTC
TRBV5-1	-	TRBJ1-2	TRBD1	CASSFTGGYGYTF	TGCGCCAGCAGCTTCACAGGGGGCTATGGCTACACCTTC
TRBV5-4	-	TRBJ1-6	-	CATTNGVVNSPLHF	TGTGCCACCACAAACGGGGTCGTCAATTCACCCCTCCACTTT
TRBV6-5	-	TRBJ1-2	TRBD1	CASSPGTVSHGYTF	TGTGCCAGCAGCCCCGGGACAGTTTCTCACGGCTACACCTTC
TRBV14	-	TRBJ2-3	TRBD1	CASSPWTGHTDTQYF	TGTGCCAGCAGCCCATGGACAGGACACACAGATACGCAGTATTTT
TRBV6-1	-	TRBJ1-1	TRBD1	CASSQVGTVNTEAFF	TGTGCCAGCAGTCAGGTCGGGACAGTGAACACTGAAGCTTTCTTT
TRBV29-1	-	TRBJ1-1	-	CSVVVLRETEAFF	TGCAGCGTTGTAGTCCTGAGGGAGACTGAAGCTTTCTTT
TRBV6-1	few	TRBJ1-2	-	CASSEVFKNYGYTF	TGTGCCAGCAGTGAAGTTTTCAAAAACTATGGCTACACCTTC
TRBV27	-	TRBJ1-6	TRBD1	CASKGAQPNSPLHF	TGTGCCAGCAAGGGGGCACAGCCTAATTCACCCCTCCACTTT
TRBV6-5	once	TRBJ1-2	-	CASSYSGQSYGYTF	TGTGCCAGCAGTTACTCGGGACAAAGCTATGGCTACACCTTC
TRBV27	-	TRBJ2-1	TRBD2	CASSGGGYNEQFF	TGTGCCAGCAGCGGCGGGGGTTACAATGAGCAGTTCTTC
TRBV5-6	-	TRBJ2-7	-	CASSLGQGSLQQYF	TGTGCCAGCAGCTTGGGGCAGGGCTCCTTGCAGCAGTACTTC
TRBV5-4	once	TRBJ1-2	-	CASSLDRPYYGYTF	TGTGCCAGCAGCTTGGACAGACCTTACTATGGCTACACCTTC
TRBV25-1	-	TRBJ2-7	TRBD2	CASSEWLAGGPKEYEQYF	TGTGCCAGCAGTGAATGGCTAGCGGGAGGGCCAAAGGAGTACGAGCAGTACTTC
TRBV28	-	TRBJ2-1	TRBD2	CASSPAGGYEQFF	TGTGCCAGCAGCCCGGCCGGGGGGTATGAGCAGTTCTTC
TRBV27	-	TRBJ2-5	TRBD2	CASSLGTSGMETQYF	TGTGCCAGCAGTTTGGGGACTAGCGGGATGGAGACCCAGTACTTC
TRBV7-3	-	TRBJ2-2	-	CASSLPVQGSTGELFF	TGTGCCAGCAGCTTGCCGGTACAGGGTTCCACCGGGGAGCTGTTTTTT
TRBV9	-	TRBJ1-2	-	CASSETGIEYGYTF	TGTGCCAGCAGCGAAACAGGGATCGAGTATGGCTACACCTTC
TRBV7-2	few	TRBJ2-4	TRBD2	CASSSQRGGHSSIQYF	TGTGCCAGCAGCTCGCAGCGGGGGGGGCATAGTAGCATTCAGTACTTC
TRBV7-8	once	TRBJ1-1	-	CASSLLNTEAFF	TGTGCCAGCAGCTTATTAAACACTGAAGCTTTCTTT
TRBV9	-	TRBJ2-5	TRBD2	CASSALAGALPETQYF	TGTGCCAGCAGCGCCCTAGCGGGAGCCCTCCCAGAGACCCAGTACTTC
TRBV13	once	TRBJ1-1	TRBD1	CASSFRDRSEAFF	TGTGCCAGCAGCTTCCGGGACAGGTCCGAAGCTTTCTTT
TRBV7-8	-	TRBJ2-5	-	CASRQHVDRETQYF	TGTGCCAGCAGACAACACGTGGACAGAGAGACCCAGTACTTC
TRBV11-1	-	TRBJ2-4	-	CASSPGSPAGKNIQYF	TGTGCCAGCAGCCCTGGGTCGCCCGCGGGCAAAAACATTCAGTACTTC
TRBV15	-	TRBJ2-7	TRBD2	CATSRLLAGEVEQYF	TGTGCCACCAGCAGATTGTTAGCGGGAGAAGTCGAGCAGTACTTC